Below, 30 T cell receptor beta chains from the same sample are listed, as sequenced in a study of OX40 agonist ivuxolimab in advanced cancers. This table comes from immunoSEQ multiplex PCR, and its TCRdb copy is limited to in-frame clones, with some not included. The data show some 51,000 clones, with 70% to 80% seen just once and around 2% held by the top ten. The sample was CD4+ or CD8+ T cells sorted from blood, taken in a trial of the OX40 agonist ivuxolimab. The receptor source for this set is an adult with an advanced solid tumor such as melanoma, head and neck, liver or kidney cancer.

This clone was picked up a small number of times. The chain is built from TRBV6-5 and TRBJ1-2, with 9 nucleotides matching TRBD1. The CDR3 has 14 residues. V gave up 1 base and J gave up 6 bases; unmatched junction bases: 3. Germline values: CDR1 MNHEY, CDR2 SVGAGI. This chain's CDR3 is CASSYFGTGHGYTF. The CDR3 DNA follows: TGTGCCAGCAGTTACTTCGGGACAGGGCATGGCTACACCTTC.

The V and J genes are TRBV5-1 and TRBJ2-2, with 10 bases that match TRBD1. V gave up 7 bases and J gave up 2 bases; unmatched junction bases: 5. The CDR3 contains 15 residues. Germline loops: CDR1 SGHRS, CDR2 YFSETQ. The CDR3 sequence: CASSTGGVNTGELFF. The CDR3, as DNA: TGCGCCAGCTCGACAGGGGGCGTAAACACCGGGGAGCTGTTTTTT.

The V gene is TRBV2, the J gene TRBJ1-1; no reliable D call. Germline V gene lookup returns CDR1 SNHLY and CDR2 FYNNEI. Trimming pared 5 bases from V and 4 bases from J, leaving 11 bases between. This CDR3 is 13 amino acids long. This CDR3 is CASSPRVGTEAFF. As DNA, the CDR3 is TGTGCCAGCAGTCCCCGGGTCGGCACTGAAGCTTTCTTT.

The CDR3 reads CASSLSQGRRNTEAFF. The CDR3 DNA follows: TGTGCCAGCAGCTTATCCCAGGGGAGGAGGAACACTGAAGCTTTCTTT. This chain links TRBV13 with TRBJ1-1; D possibly corresponds to TRBD1 (6 bases). The CDR3 runs 16 residues. Trimming cost V 2 bases and J 1 base, with 14 bases left between them. Per the germline V gene, CDR1 is PRHDT and CDR2 is FYEKMQ (reference sequence). Based on the CDR3 plus reference TRBV13 and TRBJ1-1, the full variable domain is AAGVIQSPRHLIKEKRETATLKCYPIPRHDTVYWYQQGPGQDPQFLISFYEKMQSDKGSIPDRFSAQQFSDYHSELNMSSLELGDSALYFCASSLSQGRRNTEAFFGQGTRLTVV.

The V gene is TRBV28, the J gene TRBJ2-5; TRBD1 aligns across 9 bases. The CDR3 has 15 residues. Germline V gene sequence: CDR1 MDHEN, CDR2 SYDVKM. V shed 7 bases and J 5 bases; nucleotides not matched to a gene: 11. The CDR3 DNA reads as TGTGCCAGCACCGGGGGACAGGGTTTCGGCGAGACCCAGTACTTC. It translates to CASTGGQGFGETQYF.

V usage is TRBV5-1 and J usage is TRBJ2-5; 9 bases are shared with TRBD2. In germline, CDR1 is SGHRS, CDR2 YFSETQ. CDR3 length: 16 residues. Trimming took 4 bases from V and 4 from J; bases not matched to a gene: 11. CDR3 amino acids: CASSRVAGEVGETQYF. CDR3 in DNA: TGCGCCAGCAGCAGAGTAGCGGGAGAGGTCGGAGAGACCCAGTACTTC. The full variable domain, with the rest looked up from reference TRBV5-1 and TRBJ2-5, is KAGVTQTPRYLIKTRGQQVTLSCSPISGHRSVSWYQQTPGQGLQFLFEYFSETQRNKGNFPGRFSGRQFSNSRSEMNVSTLELGDSALYLCASSRVAGEVGETQYFGPGTRLLVL.

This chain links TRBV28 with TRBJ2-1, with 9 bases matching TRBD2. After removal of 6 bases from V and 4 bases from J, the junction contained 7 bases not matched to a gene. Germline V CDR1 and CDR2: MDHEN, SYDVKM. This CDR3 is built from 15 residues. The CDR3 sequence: CASSSAGGSYNEQFF. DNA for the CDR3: TGTGCCAGCAGCTCAGCGGGAGGTTCATACAATGAGCAGTTCTTC.

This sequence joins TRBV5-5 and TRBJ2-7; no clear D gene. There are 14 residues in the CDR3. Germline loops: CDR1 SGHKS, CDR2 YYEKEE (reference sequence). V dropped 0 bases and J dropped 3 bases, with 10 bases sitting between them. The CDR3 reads CASSLGVLLYEQYF. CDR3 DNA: TGTGCCAGCAGCTTGGGGGTATTACTCTACGAGCAGTACTTC. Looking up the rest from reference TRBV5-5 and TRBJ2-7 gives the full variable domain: DAGVTQSPTHLIKTRGQQVTLRCSPISGHKSVSWYQQVLGQGPQFIFQYYEKEERGRGNFPDRFSARQFPNYSSELNVNALLLGDSALYLCASSLGVLLYEQYFGPGTRLTVT.

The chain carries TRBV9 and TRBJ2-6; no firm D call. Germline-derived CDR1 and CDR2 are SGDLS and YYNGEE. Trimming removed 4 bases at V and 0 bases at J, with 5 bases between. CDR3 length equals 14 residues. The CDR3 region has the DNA TGTGCCAGCAGCCCTTACTCTGGGGCCAACGTCCTGACTTTC. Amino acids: CASSPYSGANVLTF.

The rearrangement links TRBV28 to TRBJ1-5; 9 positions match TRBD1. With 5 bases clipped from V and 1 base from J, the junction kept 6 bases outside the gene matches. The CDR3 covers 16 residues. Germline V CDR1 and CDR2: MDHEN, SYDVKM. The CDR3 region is CASSPIQGASNQPQHF. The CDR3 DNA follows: TGTGCCAGCAGTCCGATACAGGGGGCGAGCAATCAGCCCCAGCATTTT.

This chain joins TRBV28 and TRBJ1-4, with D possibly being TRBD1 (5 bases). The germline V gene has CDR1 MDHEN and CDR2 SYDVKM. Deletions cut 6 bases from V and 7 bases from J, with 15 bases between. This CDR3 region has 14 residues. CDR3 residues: CASSLGGVPEKLFF. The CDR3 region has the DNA TGTGCCAGCAGCCTCGGGGGAGTTCCTGAAAAACTGTTTTTT.

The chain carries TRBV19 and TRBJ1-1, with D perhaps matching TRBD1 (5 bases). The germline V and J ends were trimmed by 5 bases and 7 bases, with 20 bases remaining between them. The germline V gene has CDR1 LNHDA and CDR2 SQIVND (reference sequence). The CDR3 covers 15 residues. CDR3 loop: CASSPSSGWGGEAFF. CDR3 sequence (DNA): TGTGCCAGTAGTCCTAGCAGTGGCTGGGGGGGTGAAGCTTTCTTT.

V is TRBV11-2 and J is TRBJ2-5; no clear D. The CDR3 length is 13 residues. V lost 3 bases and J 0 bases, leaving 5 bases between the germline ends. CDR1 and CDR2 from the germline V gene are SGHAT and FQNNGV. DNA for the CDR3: TGTGCCAGCAGCTTCCATTACCAAGAGACCCAGTACTTC. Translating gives CASSFHYQETQYF.

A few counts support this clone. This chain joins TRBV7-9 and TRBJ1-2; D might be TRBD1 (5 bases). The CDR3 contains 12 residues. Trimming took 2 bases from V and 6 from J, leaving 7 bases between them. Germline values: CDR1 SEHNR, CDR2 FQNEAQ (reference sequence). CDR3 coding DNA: TGTGCCAGCAGCTTATCCAGGGATGGCTACACCTTC. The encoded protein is CASSLSRDGYTF.

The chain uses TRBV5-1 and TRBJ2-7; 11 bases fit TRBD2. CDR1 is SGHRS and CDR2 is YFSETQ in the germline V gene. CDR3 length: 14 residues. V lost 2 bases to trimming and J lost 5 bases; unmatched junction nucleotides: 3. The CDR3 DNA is TGCGCCAGCAGCTTAACTAGCGGGAGTCACGAGCAGTACTTC. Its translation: CASSLTSGSHEQYF.

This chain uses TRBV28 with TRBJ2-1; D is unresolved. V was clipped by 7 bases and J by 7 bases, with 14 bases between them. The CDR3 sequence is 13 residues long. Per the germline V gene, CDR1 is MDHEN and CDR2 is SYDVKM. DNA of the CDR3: TGTGCCAGCAATAAGGTCCCGCGGAATGAGCAGTTCTTC. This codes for CASNKVPRNEQFF. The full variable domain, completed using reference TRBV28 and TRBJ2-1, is DVKVTQSSRYLVKRTGEKVFLECVQDMDHENMFWYRQDPGLGLRLIYFSYDVKMKEKGDIPEGYSVSREKKERFSLILESASTNQTSMYLCASNKVPRNEQFFGPGTRLTVL.

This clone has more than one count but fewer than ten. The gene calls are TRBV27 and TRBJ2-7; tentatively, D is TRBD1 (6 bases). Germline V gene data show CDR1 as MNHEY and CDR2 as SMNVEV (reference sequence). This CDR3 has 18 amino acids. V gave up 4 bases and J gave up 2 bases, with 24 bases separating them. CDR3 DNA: TGTGCCAGCAGTTCAGCTAACCCGGACAGAACCGTCCCCTACGAGCAGTACTTC. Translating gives CASSSANPDRTVPYEQYF.

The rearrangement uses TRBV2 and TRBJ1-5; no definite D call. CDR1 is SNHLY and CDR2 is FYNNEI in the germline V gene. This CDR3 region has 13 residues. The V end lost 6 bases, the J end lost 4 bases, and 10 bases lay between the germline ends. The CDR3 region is CASRGNQNQPQHF. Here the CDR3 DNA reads TGTGCCAGCAGGGGAAATCAAAATCAGCCCCAGCATTTT.

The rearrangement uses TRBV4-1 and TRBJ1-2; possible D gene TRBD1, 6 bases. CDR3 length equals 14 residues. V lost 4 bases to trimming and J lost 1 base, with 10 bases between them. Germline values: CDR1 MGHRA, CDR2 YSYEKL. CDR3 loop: CASSPPTGNYGYTF. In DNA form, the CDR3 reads TGCGCCAGCAGCCCCCCGACAGGTAACTATGGCTACACCTTC.

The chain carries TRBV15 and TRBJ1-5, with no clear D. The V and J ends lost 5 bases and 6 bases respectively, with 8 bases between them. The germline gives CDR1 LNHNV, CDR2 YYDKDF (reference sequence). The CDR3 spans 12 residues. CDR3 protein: CATSEVGQPQHF. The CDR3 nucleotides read TGTGCCACCAGCGAGGTCGGTCAGCCCCAGCATTTT.

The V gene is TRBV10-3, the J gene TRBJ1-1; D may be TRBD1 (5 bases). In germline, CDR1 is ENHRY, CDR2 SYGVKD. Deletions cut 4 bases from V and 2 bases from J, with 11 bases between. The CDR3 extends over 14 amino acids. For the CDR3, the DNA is TGTGCCATCAGTGGAACCGGGACCAACACTGAAGCTTTCTTT. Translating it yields CAISGTGTNTEAFF.

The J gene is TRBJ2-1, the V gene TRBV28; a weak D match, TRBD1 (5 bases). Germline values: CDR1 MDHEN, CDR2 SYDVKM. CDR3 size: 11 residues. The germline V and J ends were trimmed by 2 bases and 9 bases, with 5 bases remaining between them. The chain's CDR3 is CASSLRGEQFF. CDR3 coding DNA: TGTGCCAGCAGTTTAAGGGGTGAGCAGTTCTTC. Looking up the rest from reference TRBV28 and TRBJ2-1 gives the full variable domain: DVKVTQSSRYLVKRTGEKVFLECVQDMDHENMFWYRQDPGLGLRLIYFSYDVKMKEKGDIPEGYSVSREKKERFSLILESASTNQTSMYLCASSLRGEQFFGPGTRLTVL.

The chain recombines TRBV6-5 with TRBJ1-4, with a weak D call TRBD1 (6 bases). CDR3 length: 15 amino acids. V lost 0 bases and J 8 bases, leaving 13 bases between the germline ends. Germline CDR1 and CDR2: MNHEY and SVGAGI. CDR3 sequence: CASSYSRQGSEKLFF. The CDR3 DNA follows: TGTGCCAGCAGTTACTCTCGGCAGGGGAGCGAAAAACTGTTTTTT.

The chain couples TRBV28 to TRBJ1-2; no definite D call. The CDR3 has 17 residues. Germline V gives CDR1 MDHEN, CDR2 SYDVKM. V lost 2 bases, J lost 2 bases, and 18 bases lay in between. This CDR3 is CASSLNGLKDGNYGYTF. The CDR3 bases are TGTGCCAGCAGTTTAAATGGGCTCAAGGACGGGAACTATGGCTACACCTTC.

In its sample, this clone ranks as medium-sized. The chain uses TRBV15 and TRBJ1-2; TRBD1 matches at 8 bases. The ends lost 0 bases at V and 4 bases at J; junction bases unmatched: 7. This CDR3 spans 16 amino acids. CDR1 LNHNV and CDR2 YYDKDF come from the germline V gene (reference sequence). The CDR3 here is CATSRDMTGAFYGYTF. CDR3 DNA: TGTGCCACCAGCAGAGATATGACAGGGGCGTTCTATGGCTACACCTTC. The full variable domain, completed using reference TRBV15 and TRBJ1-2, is DAMVIQNPRYQVTQFGKPVTLSCSQTLNHNVMYWYQQKSSQAPKLLFHYYDKDFNNEADTPDNFQSRRPNTSFCFLDIRSPGLGDTAMYLCATSRDMTGAFYGYTFGSGTRLTVV.

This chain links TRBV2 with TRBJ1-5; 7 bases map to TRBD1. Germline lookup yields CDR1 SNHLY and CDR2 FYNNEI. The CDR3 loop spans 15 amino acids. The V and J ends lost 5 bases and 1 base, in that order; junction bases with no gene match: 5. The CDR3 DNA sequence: TGTGCCAGCAGTAAACTGACAGGGAGCAATCAGCCCCAGCATTTT. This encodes CASSKLTGSNQPQHF. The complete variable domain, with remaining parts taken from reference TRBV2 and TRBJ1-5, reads EPEVTQTPSHQVTQMGQEVILRCVPISNHLYFYWYRQILGQKVEFLVSFYNNEISEKSEIFDDQFSVERPDGSNFTLKIRSTKLEDSAMYFCASSKLTGSNQPQHFGDGTRLSIL.

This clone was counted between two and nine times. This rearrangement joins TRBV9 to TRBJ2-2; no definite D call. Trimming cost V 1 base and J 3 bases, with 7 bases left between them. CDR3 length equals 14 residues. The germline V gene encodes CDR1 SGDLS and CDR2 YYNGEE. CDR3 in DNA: TGTGCCAGCAGCGTAATAAGCGACACCGGGGAGCTGTTTTTT. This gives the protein CASSVISDTGELFF.

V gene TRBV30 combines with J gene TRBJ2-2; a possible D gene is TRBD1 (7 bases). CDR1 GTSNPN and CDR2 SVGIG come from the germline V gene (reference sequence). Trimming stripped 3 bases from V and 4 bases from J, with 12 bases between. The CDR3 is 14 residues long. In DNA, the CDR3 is TGTGCCTGGAGGGTTCAGGGGGGCACCGGGGAGCTGTTTTTT. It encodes CAWRVQGGTGELFF.

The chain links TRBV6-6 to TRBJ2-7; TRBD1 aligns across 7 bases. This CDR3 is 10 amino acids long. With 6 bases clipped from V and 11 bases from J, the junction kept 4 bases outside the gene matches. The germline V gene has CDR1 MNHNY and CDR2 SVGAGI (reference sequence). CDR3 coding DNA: TGTGCCAGCAGGGGGACAGAGAAGTACTTC. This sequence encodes CASRGTEKYF.

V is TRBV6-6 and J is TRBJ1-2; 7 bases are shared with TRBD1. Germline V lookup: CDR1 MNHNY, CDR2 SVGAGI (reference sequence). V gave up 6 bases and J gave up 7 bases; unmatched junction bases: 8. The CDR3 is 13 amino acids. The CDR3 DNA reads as TGTGCCAGCAGCGAACAGGGGTACGGTGGCTACACCTTC. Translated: CASSEQGYGGYTF.